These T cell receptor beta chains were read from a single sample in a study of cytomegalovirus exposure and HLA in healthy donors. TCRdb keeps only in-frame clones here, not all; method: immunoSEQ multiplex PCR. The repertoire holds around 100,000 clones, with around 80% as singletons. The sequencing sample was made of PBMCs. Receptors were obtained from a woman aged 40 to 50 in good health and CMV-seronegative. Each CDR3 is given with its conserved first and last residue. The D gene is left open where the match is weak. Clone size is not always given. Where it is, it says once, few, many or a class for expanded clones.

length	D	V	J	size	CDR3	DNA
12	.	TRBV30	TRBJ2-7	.	CAWSPSSYEQYF	TGTGCCTGGAGTCCATCATCCTACGAGCAGTACTTC
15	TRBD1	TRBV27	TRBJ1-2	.	CASSHLQGLIDGYTF	TGTGCCAGCAGTCATCTACAGGGGCTGATCGATGGCTACACCTTC
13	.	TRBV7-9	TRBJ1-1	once	CASMRNTNTEAFF	TGTGCCAGCATGAGGAATACGAACACTGAAGCTTTCTTT
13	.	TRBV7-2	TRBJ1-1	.	CASSFGGPTEAFF	TGTGCCAGCAGCTTCGGGGGGCCGACTGAAGCTTTCTTT
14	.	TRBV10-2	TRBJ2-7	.	CASSDIVTAYEQYF	TGCGCCAGCAGTGACATCGTGACAGCCTACGAGCAGTACTTC
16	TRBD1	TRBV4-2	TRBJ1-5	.	CASSQDRGQGGQPQHF	TGTGCCAGCAGCCAAGATAGGGGACAGGGAGGTCAGCCCCAGCATTTT
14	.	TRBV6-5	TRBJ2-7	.	CASTPRGLTYEQYF	TGTGCCAGCACCCCCAGGGGACTAACCTACGAGCAGTACTTC
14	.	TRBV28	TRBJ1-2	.	CAGSPMGLGYGYTF	TGTGCCGGCAGCCCTATGGGGCTTGGCTATGGCTACACCTTC
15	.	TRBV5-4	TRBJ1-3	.	CASSQGRASGNTIYF	TGCGCCAGCAGCCAAGGGAGGGCCTCTGGAAACACCATATATTTT
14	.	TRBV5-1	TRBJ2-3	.	CASSSGAVTDTQYF	TGCGCCAGCAGCTCAGGGGCGGTCACAGATACGCAGTATTTT
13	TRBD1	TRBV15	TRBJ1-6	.	CATRDRVNSPLHF	TGTGCCACCAGAGACAGGGTAAATTCACCCCTCCACTTT
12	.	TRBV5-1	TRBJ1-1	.	CASNSGSAEAFF	TGCGCCAGCAACTCGGGGAGCGCTGAAGCTTTCTTT
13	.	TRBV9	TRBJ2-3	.	CASSPLSVSTQYF	TGTGCCAGCAGCCCCCTGAGCGTCAGTACGCAGTATTTT
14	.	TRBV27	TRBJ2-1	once	CASSLATDYNEQFF	TGTGCCAGCAGTTTGGCGACTGACTACAATGAGCAGTTCTTC
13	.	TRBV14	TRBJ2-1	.	CASSQDAGFEQFF	TGTGCCAGCAGCCAAGATGCGGGGTTTGAGCAGTTCTTC
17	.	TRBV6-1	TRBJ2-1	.	CASSVRLIASPDNEQFF	TGTGCCAGCAGTGTGCGACTTATTGCATCCCCCGACAATGAGCAGTTCTTC
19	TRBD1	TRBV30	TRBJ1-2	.	CAWSQSAGQSLTKNYGYTF	TGTGCCTGGAGTCAATCCGCGGGACAGTCCCTTACGAAAAACTATGGCTACACCTTC
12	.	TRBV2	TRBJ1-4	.	CASSVNGEKLFF	TGTGCCAGCAGTGTCAATGGCGAAAAACTGTTTTTT
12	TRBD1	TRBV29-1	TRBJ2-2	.	CSAQGAAGELFF	TGCAGCGCACAGGGGGCCGCCGGGGAGCTGTTTTTT
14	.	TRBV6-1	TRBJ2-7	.	CASGSSLASYEQYF	TGTGCCAGCGGGAGCAGCTTAGCGTCCTACGAGCAGTACTTC
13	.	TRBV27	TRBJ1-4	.	CASRPGGRLGLFF	TGTGCCAGCAGGCCGGGGGGGAGGTTAGGGCTGTTTTTT
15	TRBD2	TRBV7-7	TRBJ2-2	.	CASSYGLAGAGELFF	TGTGCCAGCAGCTATGGCCTAGCGGGAGCCGGGGAGCTGTTTTTT
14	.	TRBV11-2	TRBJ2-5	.	CASSLLAPQETQYF	TGTGCCAGCAGCTTGTTAGCACCCCAGGAGACCCAGTACTTC
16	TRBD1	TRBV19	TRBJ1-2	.	CASSRAPEGALYGYTF	TGTGCCAGTAGTAGGGCACCCGAGGGGGCCCTCTATGGCTACACCTTC
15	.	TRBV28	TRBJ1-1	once	CASSTRGGGGTEAFF	TGTGCCAGCAGTACCCGTGGGGGAGGAGGAACTGAAGCTTTCTTT
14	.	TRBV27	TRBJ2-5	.	CASSLSAAAQRLNF	TGTGCCAGCAGCTTAAGCGCTGCGGCCCAGCGCTTGAACTTC
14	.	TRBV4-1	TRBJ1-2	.	CASSPSGAYYGYTF	TGCGCCAGCAGCCCGAGTGGGGCTTACTATGGCTACACCTTC
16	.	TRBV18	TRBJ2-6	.	CASSPRQVSGANVLTF	TGTGCCAGCTCACCGCGGCAAGTCTCTGGGGCCAACGTCCTGACTTTC
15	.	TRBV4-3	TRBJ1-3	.	CASSQDRGTGNTIYF	TGCGCCAGCAGCCAAGATCGGGGTACGGGAAACACCATATATTTT
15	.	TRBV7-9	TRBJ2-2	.	CSSSLLRGNTGELFF	TGTTCCAGCAGCTTACTCAGGGGGAACACCGGGGAGCTGTTTTTT
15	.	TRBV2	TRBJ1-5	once	CASRAPAGIDQPQHF	TGTGCCAGCAGGGCCCCGGCAGGGATCGATCAGCCCCAGCATTTT
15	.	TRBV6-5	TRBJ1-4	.	CASSKNQGFGEKLFF	TGTGCCAGCAGTAAGAACCAGGGGTTCGGGGAAAAACTGTTTTTT
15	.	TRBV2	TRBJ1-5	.	CASSVGQVYNQPQHF	TGTGCCAGCAGTGTAGGTCAGGTATACAATCAGCCCCAGCATTTT
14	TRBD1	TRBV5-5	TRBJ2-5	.	CASRLQGAGETQYF	TGTGCCAGCAGACTCCAGGGGGCTGGGGAGACCCAGTACTTC
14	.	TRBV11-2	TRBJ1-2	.	CASSSVTATYGYTF	TGTGCCAGCAGCTCAGTGACAGCGACCTATGGCTACACCTTC
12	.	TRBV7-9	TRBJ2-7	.	CASSPSSYEQYF	TGTGCCAGCAGCCCGAGCTCCTACGAGCAGTACTTC
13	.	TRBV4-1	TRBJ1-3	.	CASSQEIPNTIYF	TGCGCCAGCAGCCAAGAAATTCCGAACACCATATATTTT
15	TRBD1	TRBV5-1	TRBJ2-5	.	CASSLGTGGSRTQYF	TGCGCCAGCAGCTTGGGGACAGGGGGGAGTAGGACCCAGTACTTC
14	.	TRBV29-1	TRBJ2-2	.	CSVGPSRNTGELFF	TGCAGCGTGGGGCCCTCGAGAAACACCGGGGAGCTGTTTTTT
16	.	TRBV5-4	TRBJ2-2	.	CASSPVGGRNTGELFF	TGTGCCAGCAGCCCTGTTGGGGGCCGGAACACCGGGGAGCTGTTTTTT
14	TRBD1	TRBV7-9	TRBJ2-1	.	CATVPGQVNNEQFF	TGTGCCACCGTTCCGGGACAGGTCAACAATGAGCAGTTCTTC
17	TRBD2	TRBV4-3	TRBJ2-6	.	CASSQTSGGTGANVLTF	TGCGCCAGCAGCCAAACTAGCGGGGGGACTGGGGCCAACGTCCTGACTTTC
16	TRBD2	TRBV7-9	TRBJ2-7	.	CSSSPDPLIRGGEQYF	TGTTCCAGCAGCCCCGACCCCCTCATCCGGGGGGGCGAGCAGTACTTC
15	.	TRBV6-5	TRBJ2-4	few	CASRITRYAKNIQYF	TGTGCCAGCAGGATAACCCGCTATGCCAAAAACATTCAGTACTTC
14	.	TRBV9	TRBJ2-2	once	CASSVAGGTGELFF	TGTGCCAGCAGCGTAGCTGGGGGGACCGGGGAGCTGTTTTTT
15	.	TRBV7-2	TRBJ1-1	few	CASSLPRPSGTEAFF	TGTGCCAGCAGCTTACCTAGACCTTCGGGCACTGAAGCTTTCTTT
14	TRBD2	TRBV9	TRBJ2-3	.	CASSVSGSSDTQYF	TGTGCCAGCAGCGTTAGCGGGAGTAGTGATACGCAGTATTTT
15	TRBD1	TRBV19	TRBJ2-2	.	CASSSDRGASGELFF	TGTGCCAGTAGTAGCGACAGGGGGGCCTCCGGGGAGCTGTTTTTT
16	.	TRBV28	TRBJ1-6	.	CASSLGGAKYNSPLHF	TGTGCCAGCAGTTTAGGCGGGGCGAAATATAATTCACCCCTCCACTTT